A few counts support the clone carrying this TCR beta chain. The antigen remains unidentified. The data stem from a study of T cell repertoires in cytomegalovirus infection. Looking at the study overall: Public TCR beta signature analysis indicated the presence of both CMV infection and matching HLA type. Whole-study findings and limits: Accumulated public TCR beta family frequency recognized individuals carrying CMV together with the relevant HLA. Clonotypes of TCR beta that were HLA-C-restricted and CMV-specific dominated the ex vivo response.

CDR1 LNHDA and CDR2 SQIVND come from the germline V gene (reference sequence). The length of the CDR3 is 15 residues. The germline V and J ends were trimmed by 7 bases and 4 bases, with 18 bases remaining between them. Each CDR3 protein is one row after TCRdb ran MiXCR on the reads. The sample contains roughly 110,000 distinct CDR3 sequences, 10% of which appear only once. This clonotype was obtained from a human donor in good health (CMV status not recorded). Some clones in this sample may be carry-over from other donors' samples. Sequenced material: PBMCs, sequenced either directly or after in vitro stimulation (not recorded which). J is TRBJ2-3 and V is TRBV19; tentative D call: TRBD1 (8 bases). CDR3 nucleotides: TGTGCCAGTACCACAGGGGGGGGCGGCCCAGATACGCAGTATTTT. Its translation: CASTTGGGGPDTQYF.